The rows below give T cell receptor beta chains drawn from one sample of a study of siplizumab effects on memory and regulatory T cells. Profiled with immunoSEQ multiplex PCR; TCRdb holds only in-frame clones, not every one. The table lists fewer than 70,000 clones, 88% of them singletons. Sequenced input: Tregs sorted from blood. These TCRs come from a human donor in good health. CDR3s include the opening cysteine and the closing phenylalanine or tryptophan. A D gene is named only where the DNA matches it firmly. The size of a clone is reported for some rows only, either as once, few or many, or as a class for expanded clones.

abundance: .
v_gene: TRBV11-3
j_gene: TRBJ2-2
d_gene: TRBD2
CDR3aa: CASSPRLAGVSGELFF
CDR3nt: TGTGCCAGCAGCCCCCGACTAGCGGGAGTTTCCGGGGAGCTGTTTTTT

abundance: few
v_gene: TRBV6-5
j_gene: TRBJ1-2
d_gene: TRBD1
CDR3aa: CASSRQGRIYGYTF
CDR3nt: TGTGCCAGCAGCCGACAGGGGAGGATCTATGGCTACACCTTC

abundance: .
v_gene: TRBV7-9
j_gene: TRBJ2-7
d_gene: TRBD2
CDR3aa: CASSLSASGSGEQYF
CDR3nt: TGTGCCAGCAGCTTATCGGCTAGCGGGAGTGGTGAGCAGTACTTC

abundance: once
v_gene: TRBV6-1
j_gene: TRBJ1-2
d_gene: .
CDR3aa: CASSENPQHGYTF
CDR3nt: TGTGCCAGCAGTGAAAACCCACAGCACGGCTACACCTTC

abundance: .
v_gene: TRBV11-3
j_gene: TRBJ2-1
d_gene: TRBD2
CDR3aa: CASSTIAGLPYNEQFF
CDR3nt: TGTGCCAGCAGCACCATTGCGGGACTACCCTACAATGAGCAGTTCTTC

abundance: .
v_gene: TRBV11-3
j_gene: TRBJ2-7
d_gene: .
CDR3aa: CASSLDRIYEQYF
CDR3nt: TGTGCCAGCAGCTTAGACCGGATCTACGAGCAGTACTTC

abundance: .
v_gene: TRBV4-3
j_gene: TRBJ1-2
d_gene: TRBD1
CDR3aa: CASSQFRGQDDGYTF
CDR3nt: TGCGCCAGCAGCCAATTCAGGGGGCAAGATGATGGCTACACCTTC

abundance: .
v_gene: TRBV19
j_gene: TRBJ2-7
d_gene: .
CDR3aa: CASSITRAYEQYF
CDR3nt: TGTGCCAGTAGTATAACTAGAGCCTACGAGCAGTACTTC

abundance: .
v_gene: TRBV11-3
j_gene: TRBJ2-7
d_gene: TRBD2
CDR3aa: CASSLIQSGSNEQYF
CDR3nt: TGTGCCAGCAGCTTAATTCAGAGCGGGAGCAACGAGCAGTACTTC

abundance: .
v_gene: TRBV6-5
j_gene: TRBJ2-7
d_gene: .
CDR3aa: CASSYYGKYEQYF
CDR3nt: TGTGCCAGCAGTTACTACGGGAAATACGAGCAGTACTTC

abundance: .
v_gene: TRBV7-3
j_gene: TRBJ2-2
d_gene: TRBD2
CDR3aa: CASSRTGGTGELFF
CDR3nt: TGTGCCAGCAGCCGAACGGGGGGCACCGGGGAGCTGTTTTTT

abundance: .
v_gene: TRBV29-1
j_gene: TRBJ2-1
d_gene: TRBD2
CDR3aa: CSVEGRLAGNNEQFF
CDR3nt: TGCAGCGTTGAAGGACGACTAGCGGGAAACAATGAGCAGTTCTTC

abundance: .
v_gene: TRBV18
j_gene: TRBJ1-2
d_gene: TRBD1
CDR3aa: CASSEGQAAYGYTF
CDR3nt: TGTGCCAGCTCGGAGGGACAGGCCGCCTATGGCTACACCTTC

abundance: .
v_gene: TRBV7-3
j_gene: TRBJ2-5
d_gene: .
CDR3aa: CASSLLPQETQYF
CDR3nt: TGTGCCAGCAGCTTACTCCCCCAAGAGACCCAGTACTTC

abundance: .
v_gene: TRBV9
j_gene: TRBJ2-7
d_gene: .
CDR3aa: CASSVGSISSYEQYF
CDR3nt: TGTGCCAGCAGCGTAGGTAGTATTAGCTCCTACGAGCAGTACTTC

abundance: .
v_gene: TRBV6-6
j_gene: TRBJ2-6
d_gene: TRBD1
CDR3aa: CATEDRGRVGANVLTF
CDR3nt: TGTGCCACCGAGGACAGGGGGCGCGTTGGGGCCAACGTCCTGACTTTC

abundance: .
v_gene: TRBV5-3
j_gene: TRBJ1-2
d_gene: .
CDR3aa: CARSSRPGARDGYTF
CDR3nt: TGTGCCAGAAGCTCACGGCCGGGGGCGAGAGATGGCTACACCTTC

abundance: .
v_gene: TRBV30
j_gene: TRBJ2-7
d_gene: .
CDR3aa: CAYSRPRQLPSYEQYF
CDR3nt: TGTGCTTACTCCCGGCCCCGGCAACTCCCCTCCTACGAGCAGTACTTC

abundance: .
v_gene: TRBV9
j_gene: TRBJ2-2
d_gene: .
CDR3aa: CASSVTSGAGGELFF
CDR3nt: TGTGCCAGCAGCGTCACGTCTGGGGCAGGCGGGGAGCTGTTTTTT

abundance: .
v_gene: TRBV7-2
j_gene: TRBJ2-5
d_gene: TRBD2
CDR3aa: CASSLGLAGGPTETQYF
CDR3nt: TGTGCCAGCAGCTTAGGACTAGCGGGAGGGCCGACAGAGACCCAGTACTTC

abundance: once
v_gene: TRBV18
j_gene: TRBJ2-5
d_gene: .
CDR3aa: CASSPLETQYF
CDR3nt: TGTGCCAGCTCACCGTTGGAGACCCAGTACTTC

abundance: .
v_gene: TRBV18
j_gene: TRBJ2-3
d_gene: .
CDR3aa: CASSPLLRRTDTQYF
CDR3nt: TGTGCCAGCTCACCACTCCTCAGGCGCACAGATACGCAGTATTTT

abundance: .
v_gene: TRBV11-1
j_gene: TRBJ2-3
d_gene: TRBD2
CDR3aa: CASSPGTSGGGADTQYF
CDR3nt: TGTGCCAGCAGCCCTGGGACTAGCGGCGGGGGGGCAGATACGCAGTATTTT

abundance: .
v_gene: TRBV27
j_gene: TRBJ2-1
d_gene: TRBD1
CDR3aa: CASSTRTGNYEQFF
CDR3nt: TGTGCCAGCAGTACGCGGACAGGGAATTATGAGCAGTTCTTC

abundance: .
v_gene: TRBV7-9
j_gene: TRBJ2-3
d_gene: .
CDR3aa: CASSPRADTQYF
CDR3nt: TGTGCCAGCAGCCCCAGGGCGGATACGCAGTATTTT

abundance: .
v_gene: TRBV30
j_gene: TRBJ1-1
d_gene: .
CDR3aa: CAWSSGVPEAFF
CDR3nt: TGTGCCTGGAGCTCCGGCGTCCCCGAAGCTTTCTTT

abundance: .
v_gene: TRBV28
j_gene: TRBJ2-7
d_gene: .
CDR3aa: CASSDRPYEQYF
CDR3nt: TGTGCCAGCTCCGACAGGCCCTACGAGCAGTACTTC

abundance: .
v_gene: TRBV28
j_gene: TRBJ1-4
d_gene: .
CDR3aa: CASRGRGSVNEKLFF
CDR3nt: TGTGCCAGCAGGGGCAGGGGATCGGTAAATGAAAAACTGTTTTTT

abundance: .
v_gene: TRBV4-1
j_gene: TRBJ2-5
d_gene: TRBD1
CDR3aa: CASSQYGTDQETQYF
CDR3nt: TGCGCCAGCAGCCAATACGGGACAGACCAAGAGACCCAGTACTTC

abundance: .
v_gene: TRBV6-1
j_gene: TRBJ1-4
d_gene: .
CDR3aa: CASSDRDIFEKLFF
CDR3nt: TGTGCCAGCAGTGACCGGGACATCTTCGAAAAACTGTTTTTT

abundance: .
v_gene: TRBV7-2
j_gene: TRBJ2-5
d_gene: .
CDR3aa: CASSLRRQSETQYF
CDR3nt: TGTGCCAGCAGCTTACGCCGACAGTCAGAGACCCAGTACTTC

abundance: .
v_gene: TRBV7-2
j_gene: TRBJ1-1
d_gene: TRBD1
CDR3aa: CASSLQGAGTEAFF
CDR3nt: TGTGCCAGCAGCTTACAGGGGGCTGGCACTGAAGCTTTCTTT

abundance: few
v_gene: TRBV7-9
j_gene: TRBJ2-5
d_gene: .
CDR3aa: CASSPGTREEETQYF
CDR3nt: TGTGCCAGCAGCCCAGGGACACGGGAAGAAGAGACCCAGTACTTC

abundance: .
v_gene: TRBV9
j_gene: TRBJ2-7
d_gene: TRBD1
CDR3aa: CASSRPQGALIYEQYF
CDR3nt: TGTGCCAGCAGCCGCCCTCAGGGGGCTTTAATCTACGAGCAGTACTTC